The present entry profiles one T cell receptor beta chain with its context. Time point reported: newly diagnosed GD, antithyroid drugs for less than 3 months. The TCR library used RNA extracted from PBMCs. The patients included were those that came from an endocrinology department in Xi'an, China. These data come from a study of regulatory T cells in long-lasting Graves disease. In germline, CDR1 is SGHRS, CDR2 YFSETQ. Losses at the gene ends were 3 bases for V and 0 bases for J; bases not matched to a gene: 8. There are 16 residues in the CDR3. Researchers made TCR beta libraries by using iRepertoire HTBI primers and running Arm-PCR on CDR3 regions. One entry per CDR3 protein, called by TCRdb with MiXCR from the multiplex PCR reads. This sample has roughly 610,000 distinct CDR3 sequences; 15% to 20% occur once, and the top ten carry 9.5% to 15%. This sample was also put to use in a study of T cells in Graves' hyperthyroidism and ophthalmopathy. This second study notes: Ophthalmopathy and stable hyperthyroidism were told apart by a 13 V-J model.

This sample comprised peripheral blood mononuclear cells (PBMCs), obtained at new diagnosis, from a patient treated with antithyroid drugs. The sequence was obtained from a man aged 18 to 35 with Graves disease. The chain has TRBV5-1 and TRBJ2-5, with 7 bases aligning to TRBD1. The CDR3 bases are TGCGCCAGCAGCTCGGGCCCGACAGGGAACCAAGAGACCCAGTACTTC. Translating gives CASSSGPTGNQETQYF.